This is a list of T cell receptor beta chains from one sample in a study of early T cells in non-severe SARS-CoV-2 infection. TCRdb re-derived calls from the 5' RACE reads in MiXCR, one entry per CDR3 protein. The sample carries tens of thousands of distinct CDR3 sequences, over 9.5% recorded once. The sequences come from whole blood, collected at baseline. Receptor source: an adult who was a healthcare worker with PCR-confirmed SARS-CoV-2 infection or an uninfected control (not recorded which). CDR3s leave out the opening cysteine and the closing phenylalanine or tryptophan. Each record gives: J gene, D gene, V gene, CDR3 protein. D genes are given only for firm matches.

TRBJ2-1 - TRBV19 ASSIDPLGRSSYNEQF
TRBJ1-2 - TRBV21-1 ASSLWVNYGYT
TRBJ2-1 - TRBV10-3 AISGWLYNEQF
TRBJ2-3 - TRBV10-3 AIAGKSDMQY
TRBJ1-5 - TRBV25-1 ASSEPGDNQPQH
TRBJ1-5 TRBD1 TRBV20-1 SAYAQGRLTGNQPQH
TRBJ2-3 - TRBV10-2 ASSPGWKGDTQY
TRBJ2-3 - TRBV20-1 SARVGGWSTQY
TRBJ1-1 - TRBV29-1 SVAGSLNTEAF
TRBJ2-3 - TRBV6-6 ASGGNTDTQY
TRBJ2-7 TRBD1 TRBV2 ASSEGVWQGAYEQY
TRBJ1-1 - TRBV2 ASSVPSPEAF
TRBJ2-3 - TRBV29-1 SVRRYPSTDTQY
TRBJ2-5 TRBD2 TRBV19 ATLAGTPETQY
TRBJ1-6 - TRBV3-1 ASSHSKLNSPLH
TRBJ2-3 TRBD1 TRBV7-9 ASSTNRGSTDTQY
TRBJ2-7 - TRBV3-1 ASSQGREQY
TRBJ1-1 - TRBV14 ASSQAHTEAF
TRBJ2-5 - TRBV5-1 ASSLGAGQQETQY
TRBJ2-7 - TRBV27 ASRQIGADKQY
TRBJ1-2 TRBD1 TRBV28 ASSWESWGQDYGYT
TRBJ2-7 - TRBV2 ASNDRTIYEQY
TRBJ2-1 - TRBV24-1 ATSDSSPSSYNEQF
TRBJ2-5 TRBD2 TRBV2 ASGTSGTSRETQY
TRBJ1-2 - TRBV3-1 ASTGSINGYT
TRBJ2-7 TRBD1 TRBV6-1 ASSGVTGGAYGN
TRBJ2-7 TRBD1 TRBV29-1 SVVGQGFYEQY
TRBJ2-5 TRBD2 TRBV20-1 SPGLAGEKTQY
TRBJ2-5 TRBD2 TRBV20-1 SAREVQETQY
TRBJ2-1 - TRBV20-1 SASPHNEQF
TRBJ2-3 - TRBV6-5 ASSYTPRSDTQY
TRBJ1-6 TRBD1 TRBV28 ASGEGQGSSPLH
TRBJ1-1 - TRBV5-1 ASSAGIQAF
TRBJ2-3 - TRBV5-1 ASSLMGHGTDTQY
TRBJ2-2 - TRBV21-1 ASSRLALVTGELF
TRBJ1-2 - TRBV29-1 SVLGANYGYT
TRBJ2-7 - TRBV7-6 ASSLIMTGPHEQY
TRBJ2-3 - TRBV5-1 ASSLEGATWTDTQY
TRBJ2-1 TRBD2 TRBV9 ASSPRLAGANEQF
TRBJ1-4 - TRBV7-6 ASSLGRTSNEKLF
TRBJ2-5 TRBD1 TRBV10-3 AIRPQGDQETQY